The 32 T cell receptor beta chains given below trace back to one sample, sequenced in a study of shared clonotypes between healthy human individuals. Assay used: immunoSEQ multiplex PCR; TCRdb lists only in-frame clones, some missing. The repertoire includes under 2,000,000 clones, over 85% of them detected once, and 1% to 1.5% sits in the top ten. The naive CD8 subset, CD45RO-negative cells positively selected for CCR7, excluded terminally differentiated effector memory CD45RA+ cells. The sequenced sample was naive CD8+ T cells sorted from blood. These receptors were collected from a man aged 18 to 30 in good health.

The chain has TRBV4-1 and TRBJ1-3, with D uncertain. The ends were cut back, 0 bases at V and 2 bases at J, with 11 bases in the middle. The CDR3 length is 16 residues. From germline, CDR1 is MGHRA and CDR2 YSYEKL. CDR3 DNA: TGCGCCAGCAGCCAAGAGGTGCCCGGGGCTGGAAACACCATATATTTT. It translates to CASSQEVPGAGNTIYF.

The V gene is TRBV5-4, the J gene TRBJ2-7, with D possibly being TRBD1 (6 bases). Germline CDR1 is SGHNT and CDR2 is YYREEE (reference sequence). V was shortened by 0 bases and J by 5 bases, with 12 bases between the two germline ends. This CDR3 is 14 amino acids long. CDR3 sequence (DNA): TGTGCCAGCAGCTTGGGGTGGGGGCAGGACGAGCAGTACTTC. Translating gives CASSLGWGQDEQYF.

This chain uses TRBV2 with TRBJ2-1, with 8 bases aligning to TRBD1. The germline gives CDR1 SNHLY, CDR2 FYNNEI. The trim removed 7 bases at V and 6 bases at J, leaving 8 bases unmatched. CDR3 length: 14 amino acids. The CDR3 reads CASKYPGQVNEQFF. CDR3 nucleotides: TGTGCCAGCAAATACCCGGGACAGGTCAATGAGCAGTTCTTC.

The V call is TRBV11-3, the J call TRBJ2-1, with D perhaps TRBD2 (6 bases). Germline assignment: CDR1 SGHNT and CDR2 YENEEA. Deletions cut 5 bases from V and 1 base from J, with 15 bases between. There are 16 residues in the CDR3. The CDR3 spells CASSPRSGESYNEQFF. The CDR3, as DNA: TGTGCCAGCAGCCCCAGATCGGGAGAGTCCTACAATGAGCAGTTCTTC.

CDR3 region: CASSLVGAGGHYEQYF. DNA of the CDR3: TGTGCCAGCAGCTTAGTTGGAGCGGGAGGGCATTACGAGCAGTACTTC. The chain couples TRBV11-2 to TRBJ2-7, with TRBD2 identical over 10 bases. Germline assignment: CDR1 SGHAT and CDR2 FQNNGV. This CDR3 comprises 16 residues. Unmatched junction bases numbered 7, after V lost 1 base and J lost 4 bases.

V usage is TRBV27 and J usage is TRBJ2-5; TRBD1 agrees at 7 bases. V lost 5 bases and J lost 1; bases outside the gene matches: 7. This CDR3 has 15 residues. CDR1 MNHEY and CDR2 SMNVEV come from the germline V gene (reference sequence). This CDR3 reads CASSRQGTAQETQYF. The DNA for the CDR3 is TGTGCCAGCAGTAGACAGGGAACGGCCCAAGAGACCCAGTACTTC.

CDR3 nucleotide sequence: TGTGCCAGCAGCTTGGAAGGCAGGGTGTTTCCTTTAGATGATTCACCCCTCCACTTT. Translating it yields CASSLEGRVFPLDDSPLHF. This sequence joins TRBV5-8 and TRBJ1-6; maybe TRBD1 (5 bases). This CDR3 is built from 19 residues. Looked up from germline, CDR1 is SGHTS and CDR2 is YDEGEE. The germline V and J ends were trimmed by 0 bases and 8 bases, with 24 bases remaining between them.

V usage is TRBV7-9 and J usage is TRBJ2-5, with a possible D match to TRBD1 (6 bases). The CDR3 spans 16 residues. Germline V gene data show CDR1 as SEHNR and CDR2 as FQNEAQ (reference sequence). Trimming removed 2 bases from V and 4 bases from J, with 17 bases in between. The CDR3 loop reads CASSLRLFSTGETQYF. As DNA, the CDR3 is TGTGCCAGCAGCTTAAGGCTTTTTTCGACAGGAGAGACCCAGTACTTC.

The chain carries TRBV7-8 and TRBJ2-2, with D uncertain. The CDR3 loop spans 17 amino acids. Trimming removed 2 bases from V and 1 base from J, with 14 bases in between. The germline V gene has CDR1 SGHVS and CDR2 FQNEAQ. The CDR3 sequence: CASSLPTGHRNTGELFF. In DNA, the CDR3 is TGTGCCAGCAGCTTACCCACGGGCCACAGGAACACCGGGGAGCTGTTTTTT.

To note about this clone: Within the sample, other DNA sequences also encode this same CDR3. The V call is TRBV6-1, the J call TRBJ2-1; no clear D. V was clipped by 2 bases and J by 1 base, with 6 bases between them. The CDR3 is 14 amino acids. Germline V gene data show CDR1 as MNHNS and CDR2 as SASEGT. The CDR3 spells CASSELDSYNEQFF. The CDR3 DNA reads as TGTGCCAGCAGTGAACTAGATTCCTACAATGAGCAGTTCTTC.

This clone appeared a single time. The chain joins TRBV13 to TRBJ2-1; 7 bases match TRBD1. Per the germline V gene, CDR1 is PRHDT and CDR2 is FYEKMQ (reference sequence). The V segment lost 4 bases and the J segment 4 bases; nucleotides outside the gene matches: 7. The CDR3 has 15 residues. The CDR3: CASSSTGTVYNEQFF. The CDR3 DNA reads as TGTGCCAGCAGCTCTACCGGGACAGTTTACAATGAGCAGTTCTTC.

About this clone itself: Other DNA sequences within the sample encode an identical CDR3. The rearrangement links TRBV6-1 to TRBJ2-7; D remains ambiguous. The germline V and J ends were trimmed by 5 bases and 3 bases, with 11 bases remaining between them. This CDR3 has 13 residues. Germline V gene data show CDR1 as MNHNS and CDR2 as SASEGT. CDR3 sequence reads: CASSTRTVYEQYF. Here the CDR3 DNA reads TGTGCCAGCAGTACGCGGACGGTCTACGAGCAGTACTTC.

The chain links TRBV6-1 to TRBJ1-5, with D hard to call. The V gene's germline CDR1 is MNHNS and CDR2 SASEGT. CDR3 length: 17 residues. With 0 bases removed from V and 2 bases from J, the gap between germline ends came to 14 bases. The CDR3 protein is CASSEAQDFQGNQPQHF. CDR3 DNA sequence: TGTGCCAGCAGTGAAGCGCAAGACTTCCAGGGCAATCAGCCCCAGCATTTT.

The gene calls are TRBV5-6 and TRBJ2-7; D is perhaps TRBD2 (6 bases). V was clipped by 4 bases and J by 5 bases, with 10 bases between them. The germline V gene encodes CDR1 SGHDT and CDR2 YYEEEE. This CDR3 spans 12 amino acids. In DNA, the CDR3 is TGTGCCAGCAGCGCCTGGGAGGACGAGCAGTACTTC. Translation gives CASSAWEDEQYF.

The rearrangement links TRBV28 to TRBJ2-4; 10 positions agree with TRBD1. The CDR3 consists of 14 residues. Germline-derived CDR1 and CDR2 are MDHEN and SYDVKM. The J segment lost 8 bases and the V segment lost 3 bases, leaving 4 bases of the junction unmatched. In DNA form, the CDR3 reads TGTGCCAGCAGTTTGGTTGGGACAGGGGACATTCAGTACTTC. Its translation: CASSLVGTGDIQYF.

Worth noting for this clone: The sample contains more than one DNA sequence encoding this CDR3. The V gene is TRBV7-9, the J gene TRBJ1-1, with D hard to call. Trimming removed 1 base at V and 2 bases at J, with 8 bases between. The CDR3 consists of 14 residues. The germline V gene encodes CDR1 SEHNR and CDR2 FQNEAQ (reference sequence). CDR3 protein: CASSLGTGNTEAFF. The CDR3 DNA reads as TGTGCCAGCAGCTTAGGGACGGGAAACACTGAAGCTTTCTTT.

The V and J genes are TRBV19 and TRBJ1-5; 7 bases fit TRBD1. Germline V lookup: CDR1 LNHDA, CDR2 SQIVND (reference sequence). The J segment lost 5 bases and the V segment lost 2 bases, leaving 6 bases of the junction unmatched. This CDR3 contains 15 residues. DNA of the CDR3: TGTGCCAGTAGTATAATGACAGGGAAAGATCAGCCCCAGCATTTT. Residues: CASSIMTGKDQPQHF.

V gene TRBV27 combines with J gene TRBJ2-1, with D possibly matching TRBD2 (7 bases). Germline loops: CDR1 MNHEY, CDR2 SMNVEV (reference sequence). The CDR3 has 12 residues. V was trimmed by 9 bases and J by 8 bases, leaving 14 bases between them. The CDR3 spells CARGGRAHEQFF. As DNA, the CDR3 is TGTGCCAGAGGGGGGAGGGCCCATGAGCAGTTCTTC.

The J gene is TRBJ2-1, the V gene TRBV7-8, with 7 positions matching TRBD2. V lost 5 bases and J lost 7; bases outside the gene matches: 20. The germline CDR1 and CDR2 sequences are SGHVS and FQNEAQ. The CDR3 loop spans 18 amino acids. This CDR3 reads CASSALFASGQAGNEQFF. For the CDR3, the DNA is TGTGCCAGCAGCGCTTTGTTCGCTAGCGGACAAGCGGGAAATGAGCAGTTCTTC.

The rearrangement joins TRBV28 to TRBJ2-5; TRBD1 might be the D (6 bases). Trimming pared 5 bases from V and 4 bases from J, leaving 14 bases between. The CDR3 is 14 residues long. Per the germline V gene, CDR1 is MDHEN and CDR2 is SYDVKM. The CDR3 DNA reads as TGTGCCAGCAGTGCCCTGAGGGGGTCAGAGACCCAGTACTTC. Amino acids: CASSALRGSETQYF. Using reference TRBV28 and TRBJ2-5 for the parts outside the CDR3, the full variable domain is DVKVTQSSRYLVKRTGEKVFLECVQDMDHENMFWYRQDPGLGLRLIYFSYDVKMKEKGDIPEGYSVSREKKERFSLILESASTNQTSMYLCASSALRGSETQYFGPGTRLLVL.

Of note for this clone: The same CDR3 is also encoded by other DNA sequences in this sample. V gene TRBV27 combines with J gene TRBJ1-5; perhaps TRBD1 as D (6 bases). Trimming cost V 2 bases and J 4 bases, with 12 bases left between them. Germline loops: CDR1 MNHEY, CDR2 SMNVEV (reference sequence). The CDR3 spans 15 residues. Here the CDR3 DNA reads TGTGCCAGCAGTTTAAACAGGGACTTTAATCAGCCCCAGCATTTT. Amino acids: CASSLNRDFNQPQHF.

This clone was counted once. V usage is TRBV6-5 and J usage is TRBJ2-3; no definite D call. V lost 5 bases, J lost 2 bases, and 8 bases lay in between. This CDR3 contains 13 residues. The germline V gene encodes CDR1 MNHEY and CDR2 SVGAGI. The DNA of the CDR3 is TGTGCCAGCAGTCCGCTTAACACAGATACGCAGTATTTT. Translated: CASSPLNTDTQYF.

A single count supports this clone. The chain is built from TRBV6-6 and TRBJ2-7, with D unresolved. V gave up 5 bases and J gave up 2 bases, with 16 bases separating them. The CDR3 consists of 15 residues. CDR1 is MNHNY, CDR2 SVGAGI, per germline (reference sequence). CDR3 in DNA: TGTGCCAGCAGTAATTTCGACACCTCTACCTACGAGCAGTACTTC. Encoded protein: CASSNFDTSTYEQYF.

V gene TRBV19 combines with J gene TRBJ2-5, with 7 bases matching TRBD2. The V and J ends lost 11 bases and 2 bases, in that order; junction bases with no gene match: 14. The CDR3 has 15 residues. CDR1 is LNHDA, CDR2 SQIVND, per germline (reference sequence). The DNA for the CDR3 is TGTGCCGCGAGTGGGAGAGCGGGGTATCAAGAGACCCAGTACTTC. Its protein is CAASGRAGYQETQYF.

The chain uses TRBV19 and TRBJ2-7, with D tentatively TRBD2 (6 bases). V was pared by 8 bases and J by 2 bases, with 13 bases between. CDR1 and CDR2 from the germline V gene are LNHDA and SQIVND (reference sequence). CDR3 length: 13 amino acids. CDR3 sequence reads: CASRPRGAYEQYF. The CDR3 nucleotides are TGTGCCAGTCGGCCACGCGGGGCCTACGAGCAGTACTTC.

The gene calls are TRBV30 and TRBJ2-2; D uncertain. Trimming left V 7 bases short and J 6 bases short, with 12 bases between. This CDR3 is built from 12 residues. Germline V CDR1 and CDR2: GTSNPN, SVGIG (reference sequence). CDR3 loop: CAFDGPAGELFF. In nucleotides, the CDR3 is TGTGCCTTTGACGGCCCAGCCGGGGAGCTGTTTTTT.

This clone was seen just once. The chain combines TRBV19 with TRBJ2-2; the match to TRBD2 covers 7 bases. There are 15 residues in the CDR3. Germline loops: CDR1 LNHDA, CDR2 SQIVND (reference sequence). V was clipped by 6 bases and J by 1 base; unmatched bases: 5. Here the CDR3 reads CASRTGTMNTGELFF. DNA for the CDR3: TGTGCCAGTAGGACCGGGACTATGAACACCGGGGAGCTGTTTTTT.

This clone appeared once. With a much larger clone just one base away, this may be a read error. Other DNA sequences in this sample translate to the same CDR3. The chain uses TRBV5-8 and TRBJ2-7; D not resolved. The V end lost 1 base, the J end lost 1 base, and 3 bases lay between the germline ends. Germline V gene data show CDR1 as SGHTS and CDR2 as YDEGEE. The CDR3 is 12 amino acids. This chain's CDR3 is CASSLRSYEQYF. The DNA of the CDR3 is TGTGCCAGCAGCTTGAGGTCCTACGAGCAGTACTTC.

The chain links TRBV28 to TRBJ1-1; D is ambiguous. Germline V gene sequence: CDR1 MDHEN, CDR2 SYDVKM. CDR3 length equals 13 residues. The germline V and J ends were trimmed by 1 base and 1 base, with 4 bases remaining between them. The CDR3, as DNA: TGTGCCAGCAGTTTATATGAGAACACTGAAGCTTTCTTT. It translates to CASSLYENTEAFF. The full variable domain, its missing parts supplied by reference TRBV28 and TRBJ1-1, is DVKVTQSSRYLVKRTGEKVFLECVQDMDHENMFWYRQDPGLGLRLIYFSYDVKMKEKGDIPEGYSVSREKKERFSLILESASTNQTSMYLCASSLYENTEAFFGQGTRLTVV.

V and J are TRBV27 and TRBJ1-1, with D perhaps TRBD1 (5 bases). V dropped 0 bases and J dropped 6 bases, with 8 bases sitting between them. CDR1 MNHEY and CDR2 SMNVEV come from the germline V gene (reference sequence). The CDR3 loop spans 13 amino acids. The CDR3 coding sequence is TGTGCCAGCAGTTTATCGGGGGTGTCTGAAGCTTTCTTT. Translation: CASSLSGVSEAFF.

CDR3 region: CASRAVLRETQYF. CDR3 coding DNA: TGTGCCAGCAGGGCAGTCCTCCGAGAGACCCAGTACTTC. The J gene is TRBJ2-5, the V gene TRBV2; unclear D gene. V lost 6 bases to trimming and J lost 4 bases, with 12 bases between them. This CDR3 has 13 amino acids. Looked up from germline, CDR1 is SNHLY and CDR2 is FYNNEI.

The chain has TRBV6-5 and TRBJ2-7; D might be TRBD2 (6 bases). The germline V gene has CDR1 MNHEY and CDR2 SVGAGI. V was clipped by 2 bases and J by 0 bases, with 11 bases between them. The CDR3 has 15 amino acids. CDR3 DNA sequence: TGTGCCAGCAGTTACGCGGACGGGAGCTCCTACGAGCAGTACTTC. The encoded protein is CASSYADGSSYEQYF.